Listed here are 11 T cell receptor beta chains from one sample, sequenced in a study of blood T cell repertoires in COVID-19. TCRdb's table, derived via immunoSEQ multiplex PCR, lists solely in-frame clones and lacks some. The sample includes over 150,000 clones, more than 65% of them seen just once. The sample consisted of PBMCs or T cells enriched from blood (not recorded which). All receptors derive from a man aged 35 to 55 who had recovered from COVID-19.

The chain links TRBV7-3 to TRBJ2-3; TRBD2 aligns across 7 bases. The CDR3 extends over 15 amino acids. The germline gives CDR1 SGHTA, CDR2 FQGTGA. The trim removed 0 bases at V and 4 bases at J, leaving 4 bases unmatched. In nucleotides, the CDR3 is TGTGCCAGCAGCTTAACTGGGAGGGAGGCAGATACGCAGTATTTT. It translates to CASSLTGREADTQYF.

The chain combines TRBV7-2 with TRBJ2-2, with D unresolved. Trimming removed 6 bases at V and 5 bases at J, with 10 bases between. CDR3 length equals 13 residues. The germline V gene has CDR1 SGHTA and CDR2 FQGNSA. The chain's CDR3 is CASREQQTGELFF. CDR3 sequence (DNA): TGTGCCAGCAGAGAACAACAGACCGGGGAGCTGTTTTTT.

For the CDR3, the DNA is TGCGCCAGCAGCTTGATTCAAGGGGAATACGAGCAGTACTTC. This translates into CASSLIQGEYEQYF. The V gene is TRBV5-1, the J gene TRBJ2-7, with D possibly TRBD1 on 5 matching bases. The length of the CDR3 is 14 residues. CDR1 is SGHRS and CDR2 is YFSETQ in the germline V gene. V was pared by 1 base and J by 4 bases, with 12 bases between.

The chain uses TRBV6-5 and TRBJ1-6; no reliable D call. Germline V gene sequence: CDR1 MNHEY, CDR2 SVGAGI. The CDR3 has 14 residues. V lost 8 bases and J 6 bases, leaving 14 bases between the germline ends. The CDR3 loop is CASDPGVFNSPLHF. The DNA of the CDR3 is TGTGCCAGCGACCCCGGGGTCTTTAATTCACCCCTCCACTTT.

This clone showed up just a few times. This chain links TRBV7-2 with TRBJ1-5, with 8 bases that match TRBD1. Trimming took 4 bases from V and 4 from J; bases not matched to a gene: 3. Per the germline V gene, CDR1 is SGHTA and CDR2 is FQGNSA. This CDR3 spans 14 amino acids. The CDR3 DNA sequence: TGTGCCAGCAGCTACCAGGGGGCGAATCAGCCCCAGCATTTT. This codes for CASSYQGANQPQHF.

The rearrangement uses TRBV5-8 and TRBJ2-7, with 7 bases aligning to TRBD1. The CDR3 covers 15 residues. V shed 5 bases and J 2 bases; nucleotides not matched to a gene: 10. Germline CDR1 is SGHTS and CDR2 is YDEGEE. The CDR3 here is CASRSGTAITYEQYF. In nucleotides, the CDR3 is TGTGCCAGCAGATCCGGGACAGCAATAACCTACGAGCAGTACTTC.

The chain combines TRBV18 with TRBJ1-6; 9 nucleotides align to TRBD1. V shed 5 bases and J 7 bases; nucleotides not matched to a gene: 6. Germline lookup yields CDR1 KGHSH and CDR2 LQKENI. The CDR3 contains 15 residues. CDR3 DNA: TGTGCCAGCTCATCCCAGGACAGGGGAAATTCACCCCTCCACTTT. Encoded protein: CASSSQDRGNSPLHF.

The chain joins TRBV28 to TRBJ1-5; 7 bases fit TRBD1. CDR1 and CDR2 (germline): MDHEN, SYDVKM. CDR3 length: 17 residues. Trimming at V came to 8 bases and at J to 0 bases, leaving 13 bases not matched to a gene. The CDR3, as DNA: TGTGCCAGCCGACCGGGAAAAGACAGGGTTAGCAATCAGCCCCAGCATTTT. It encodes CASRPGKDRVSNQPQHF.

The CDR3 loop reads CASNPGRGGEQYF. The CDR3 coding sequence is TGTGCCTCGAACCCCGGGCGGGGGGGCGAGCAGTACTTC. The chain links TRBV11-2 to TRBJ2-7; 9 bases match TRBD2. CDR3 length: 13 residues. Germline lookup yields CDR1 SGHAT and CDR2 FQNNGV. V was pared by 11 bases and J by 6 bases, with 11 bases of the junction left unmatched.

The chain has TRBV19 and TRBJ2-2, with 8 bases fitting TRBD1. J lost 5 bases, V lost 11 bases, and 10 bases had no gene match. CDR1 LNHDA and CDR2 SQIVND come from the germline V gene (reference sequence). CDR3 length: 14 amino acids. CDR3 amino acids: CAGGTGGPTGELFF. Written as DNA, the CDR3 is TGTGCCGGGGGTACAGGGGGACCTACCGGGGAGCTGTTTTTT.

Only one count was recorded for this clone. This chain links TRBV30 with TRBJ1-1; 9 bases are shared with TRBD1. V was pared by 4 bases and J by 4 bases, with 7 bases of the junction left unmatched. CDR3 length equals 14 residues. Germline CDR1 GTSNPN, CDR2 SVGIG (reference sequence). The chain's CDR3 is CAWTIGTGSTEAFF. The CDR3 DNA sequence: TGTGCCTGGACTATCGGGACAGGGAGCACTGAAGCTTTCTTT. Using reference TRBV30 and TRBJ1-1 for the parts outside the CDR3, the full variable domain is SQTIHQWPATLVQPVGSPLSLECTVEGTSNPNLYWYRQAAGRGLQLLFYSVGIGQISSEVPQNLSASRPQDRQFILSSKKLLLSDSGFYLCAWTIGTGSTEAFFGQGTRLTVV.